This T cell receptor (beta chain) was retrieved from a study of T cell responses to AZD1222 COVID-19 vaccine. General study findings and limits: All repertoire sampling was performed exclusively after the peak T cell response.

This clone was seen just once. Its specificity is not known. Sequencing used immunoSEQ multiplex PCR; TCRdb keeps in-frame clones, though not all of them. The repertoire holds some 130,000 clones, with approximately 84% as singletons. The length of the CDR3 is 15 residues. Germline CDR1 MDHEN, CDR2 SYDVKM. V was pared by 2 bases and J by 1 base, with 12 bases between. The TCR was taken from an adult in good health. The sequences come from peripheral blood, collected on day 0 of AZD1222 vaccination. The chain has TRBV28 and TRBJ2-7, with TRBD1 as a possible D gene (8 bases). The CDR3, as DNA: TGTGCCAGCAGTTTAACAGGGGGGGATTCCTACGAGCAGTACTTC. Protein product: CASSLTGGDSYEQYF.